The next 19 T cell receptor beta chains were all read from a single sample in a study of regulatory T cells in long-lasting Graves disease. The time point was: persistent/refractory GD, antithyroid drugs over 5 years with positive TRAb. PBMC RNA served as the TCR library source. Researchers made TCR beta libraries by using iRepertoire HTBI primers and running Arm-PCR on CDR3 regions. TCRdb called the multiplex PCR reads again in MiXCR, with one record for every CDR3 protein. There are more than 350,000 distinct CDR3 sequences in the sample; 21% occur only once, and approximately 14% lies in the top ten. Sequenced material: peripheral blood mononuclear cells (PBMCs), taken when the disease was refractory, from a patient treated with antithyroid drugs. All receptors come from a female donor with Graves disease.

This clonotype showed up many times. The rearrangement joins TRBV6-5 to TRBJ2-7, with D unclear. From germline, CDR1 is MNHEY and CDR2 SVGAGI. CDR3 size: 16 residues. V lost 0 bases to trimming and J lost 3 bases, with 15 bases between them. CDR3 DNA: TGTGCCAGCAGTTACTCGTGGTCCCCTATCTACTACGAGCAGTACTTC. As protein: CASSYSWSPIYYEQYF.

J is TRBJ1-2 and V is TRBV30; 7 positions agree with TRBD1. Germline CDR1 GTSNPN, CDR2 SVGIG (reference sequence). The CDR3 is 13 residues long. V lost 2 bases to trimming and J lost 4 bases; unmatched junction nucleotides: 4. Here the CDR3 reads CAWSTGAIYGYTF. In nucleotides, the CDR3 is TGTGCCTGGAGTACAGGGGCAATCTATGGCTACACCTTC.

In this sample, this clonotype turned up many times. This sequence joins TRBV6-1 and TRBJ2-2; 10 nucleotides agree with TRBD2. The CDR3 loop spans 17 amino acids. Germline V gives CDR1 MNHNS, CDR2 SASEGT. The J segment lost 10 bases and the V segment lost 4 bases, leaving 15 bases of the junction unmatched. CDR3 sequence reads: CASSARSSGSFKAELFF. The CDR3 DNA is TGTGCCAGCAGTGCGAGATCTAGCGGGAGCTTCAAAGCGGAGCTGTTTTTT.

Concerning this clonotype itself: A much larger clone sits a single nucleotide away, making a read error possible. This sequence joins TRBV2 and TRBJ1-1; 10 nucleotides match TRBD1. This CDR3 region has 15 residues. Trimming cost V 6 bases and J 2 bases; bases outside gene matches: 6. Germline V CDR1 and CDR2: SNHLY, FYNNEI. Written as DNA, the CDR3 is TGTGCCAGCAGACGACAGGGGGCTGGCAACACTGAAGCTTTCTTT. Protein product: CASRRQGAGNTEAFF.

This clonotype was recorded many times. This chain joins TRBV28 and TRBJ2-7; 9 nucleotides align to TRBD2. V shed 3 bases, J shed 13 bases, and the junction held 10 bases outside the gene matches. The length of the CDR3 is 13 residues. Germline CDR1 MDHEN, CDR2 SYDVKM. The CDR3 region has the DNA TGTGCCAGCAGTTTGGGGATTGGGACTAGCATATACTTC. Protein product: CASSLGIGTSIYF.

The chain couples TRBV28 to TRBJ2-7; TRBD2 matches at 8 bases. Germline lookup yields CDR1 MDHEN and CDR2 SYDVKM. This CDR3 is built from 15 residues. V dropped 2 bases and J dropped 3; count of bases not matched to a gene: 6. CDR3 coding DNA: TGTGCCAGCAGTTTAGAAGGGACTAGAGTCTACGAGCAGTACTTC. Translating it yields CASSLEGTRVYEQYF.

This clonotype occurred many times. The V and J genes are TRBV5-5 and TRBJ1-1; no firm D call. CDR3 length: 14 amino acids. Germline loops: CDR1 SGHKS, CDR2 YYEKEE (reference sequence). V was cut by 4 bases and J by 2 bases, with 12 bases left in between. The chain's CDR3 is CASSPQHSNTEAFF. The DNA for the CDR3 is TGTGCCAGCAGCCCTCAACACAGCAACACTGAAGCTTTCTTT.

This clonotype has only a few counts. CDR3 in amino acids: CASSSIRGLAGGLTQYF. For the CDR3, the DNA is TGTGCCAGCAGCTCGATAAGAGGACTAGCGGGAGGGCTAACCCAGTACTTC. The chain employs TRBV7-8 and TRBJ2-5; 15 nucleotides agree with TRBD2. Germline lookup yields CDR1 SGHVS and CDR2 FQNEAQ. The CDR3 contains 17 residues. Trimming cost V 4 bases and J 8 bases; bases outside gene matches: 11.

Note on this clonotype: One end of the junction is discordant with germline, which a read error may explain. The chain combines TRBV5-1 with TRBJ1-5; perhaps TRBD1 as D (6 bases). The germline V gene encodes CDR1 SGHRS and CDR2 YFSETQ. CDR3 size: 15 residues. This chain's CDR3 is CASSSEGVSSQPQHF. The DNA of the CDR3 is TGCGCCAGCAGCTCGGAGGGGGTTAGCAGTCAGCCCCAGCATTTT.

This clonotype was observed many times. The V gene is TRBV28, the J gene TRBJ2-7; 7 nucleotides match TRBD2. With V trimmed by 3 bases and J by 0 bases, 5 bases remained unmatched. CDR1 and CDR2 (germline): MDHEN, SYDVKM. The CDR3 has 15 amino acids. CDR3 in DNA: TGTGCCAGCAGTTTTGGGACTACCTACTCCTACGAGCAGTACTTC. Protein sequence: CASSFGTTYSYEQYF.

The rearrangement links TRBV5-4 to TRBJ2-3; a weak D match, TRBD1 (6 bases). The CDR3 runs 14 residues. Trimming left V 1 base short and J 3 bases short, with 9 bases between. Germline V CDR1 and CDR2: SGHNT, YYREEE (reference sequence). In DNA, the CDR3 is TGTGCCAGCAGCTTGTTCAGGGGAACAGATACGCAGTATTTT. Residues: CASSLFRGTDTQYF.

This clonotype occurred many times. The chain carries TRBV5-1 and TRBJ2-7, with a tentative D call TRBD2 (5 bases). Germline V gives CDR1 SGHRS, CDR2 YFSETQ. Deletions cut 4 bases from V and 3 bases from J, with 8 bases between. This CDR3 has 12 residues. The CDR3 here is CASSPGNYEQYF. The CDR3 DNA sequence: TGCGCCAGCAGCCCGGGGAACTACGAGCAGTACTTC. The full variable domain, in which reference TRBV5-1 and TRBJ2-7 provide the parts outside the CDR3, is KAGVTQTPRYLIKTRGQQVTLSCSPISGHRSVSWYQQTPGQGLQFLFEYFSETQRNKGNFPGRFSGRQFSNSRSEMNVSTLELGDSALYLCASSPGNYEQYFGPGTRLTVT.

In its sample, this clonotype was seen many times. The rearrangement links TRBV5-1 to TRBJ1-2; D gene uncertain. CDR1 and CDR2 (germline): SGHRS, YFSETQ. V was cut by 0 bases and J by 8 bases, with 11 bases left in between. The CDR3 sequence is 13 residues long. CDR3 nucleotide sequence: TGCGCCAGCAGCTTGGAGGTACAAGCGGGCTACACCTTC. It specifies CASSLEVQAGYTF.

Details on this clonotype: Its ends do not fully match the called genes, so a read error is possible. The chain employs TRBV5-1 and TRBJ2-7, with D perhaps TRBD1 or TRBD2 (5 bases each). Looked up from germline, CDR1 is SGHRS and CDR2 is YFSETQ. This CDR3 is 13 amino acids long. In nucleotides, the CDR3 is TGCGCCAGCAGCGCCGGGACCTCCTACGAGCAGCACTTC. It encodes CASSAGTSYEQHF.

The chain joins TRBV29-1 to TRBJ2-2; D tentatively fits TRBD1 or TRBD2 (5 bases each). The ends were cut back, 4 bases at V and 6 bases at J, with 12 bases in the middle. Germline V gene lookup returns CDR1 SQVTM and CDR2 ANQGSEA. The CDR3 is 13 residues long. The CDR3 protein is CSVVQLGAGELFF. CDR3 DNA: TGCAGCGTTGTACAACTAGGGGCCGGGGAGCTGTTTTTT.

This clonotype was detected ten times or more. The chain has TRBV30 and TRBJ1-2, with no clear D. The CDR3 runs to 11 residues. Germline V lookup: CDR1 GTSNPN, CDR2 SVGIG (reference sequence). V was clipped by 0 bases and J by 6 bases, with 5 bases between them. CDR3 loop: CAWSVLHGYTF. CDR3 nucleotides: TGTGCCTGGAGTGTTCTACATGGCTACACCTTC.

The J gene is TRBJ2-1, the V gene TRBV27; D call uncertain. This CDR3 region has 16 residues. The germline V and J ends were trimmed by 3 bases and 6 bases, with 18 bases remaining between them. Germline assignment: CDR1 MNHEY and CDR2 SMNVEV (reference sequence). CDR3 DNA: TGTGCCAGCAGTTTCCAGGCCTCACCGACCGGCAATGAGCAGTTCTTC. It specifies CASSFQASPTGNEQFF.

With regard to this clonotype: Since a much larger clone is just one base distant, this may be a read error. J is TRBJ1-2 and V is TRBV11-2, with 7 nucleotides matching TRBD1. The CDR3 sequence is 14 residues long. Germline CDR1 SGHAT, CDR2 FQNNGV. CDR3: CTSSLGTEGYGYTF. The CDR3 DNA is TGTACCAGCAGCCTTGGGACAGAGGGCTATGGCTACACCTTC.

This clonotype was recorded a few times. One base away lies a much larger clone, so this may be a sequencing read error. The genes are TRBV28 and TRBJ2-7; 13 bases are shared with TRBD2. Germline values: CDR1 MDHEN, CDR2 SYDVKM. V dropped 3 bases and J dropped 6; count of bases not matched to a gene: 5. This CDR3 spans 15 amino acids. The CDR3 is CASSFATSGRCEQYF. CDR3 sequence (DNA): TGTGCCAGCAGTTTCGCGACTAGCGGGAGGTGCGAGCAGTACTTC.